The clone carrying this T cell receptor (beta chain) came up once. Here immunoSEQ multiplex PCR was the method, and the copy in TCRdb shows in-frame clones only, minus some. This table holds around 620,000 clones, about nine tenths found once. This entry belongs to a study of blood T cell repertoires in COVID-19. Study-wide context: PBMCs, B-cell-depleted T cells, or T cells provided the cDNA or gDNA that made up the material.

V shed 4 bases and J 16 bases; nucleotides not matched to a gene: 15. The germline V gene encodes CDR1 SGHRS and CDR2 YFSETQ. The CDR3 spans 14 residues. This chain links TRBV5-1 with TRBJ2-1; 9 bases align to TRBD1. This clonotype was sampled from a woman between 18 and 29 years old with acute or convalescent COVID-19. Sequenced sample: peripheral blood. CDR3 amino acids: CASSVETPGQGYFF. The CDR3 bases are TGCGCCAGCAGCGTGGAAACTCCAGGACAGGGGTACTTCTTC.